Below, one T cell receptor beta chain is given with its context. This clonotype was recorded many times. Its antigen target is currently unknown. Base qualities are not at hand, and no much larger clone is one base apart. The library was designed around alpha chains, so this beta chain is a stray read whose abundance carries little weight. From the cysteine through the phenylalanine, the CDR3 covers 16 amino acids. Here the CDR3 DNA is all that survives: 48 bases in frame from base 1. Libraries came from 5' RACE. The sample was run on a NextSeq 500. In the TCR library protocol, a unique molecular identifier was attached to each TCR cDNA molecule so that PCR and sequencing errors could be corrected. In the original analysis: Decombinator tools were used for TCR identification, UMI-based error correction and CDR3 extraction. TCRs above a frequency of 2 per 1,000, corresponding to the top 1% of the tumor frequency distribution, were defined as expanded. Expanded tumor TCRs were classed as regional if statistically deemed absent (corrected P<0.05) from at least one tumor region, otherwise ubiquitous. Renyi diversity was computed with the R vegan package after each repertoire had been subsampled 100 times to 5,000 TCRs. CDR3 similarity networks were constructed using string-kernel similarity of amino acid triplets, with links drawn between CDR3s whose pairwise similarity was above 0.82. TCRdb reran the public reads through fastp at Q25 and MiXCR, keeping productive beta chains. Rows are combined by CDR3 protein, so each entry shows the most common genes and DNA. TCRdb assigned the V and J calls; the authors' analysis was not used. Present in this sample are around 20,000 distinct CDR3 sequences, 5.8% of which were seen just once. The ten top clones hold around 10% of the sample.

This sample is part of a study of spatial heterogeneity in lung cancer (dated by TCRdb to between 2017 and 2020). A note on the overall study: Beta-chain transcripts were consistently detected in greater numbers than alpha-chain transcripts, which likely reflected higher beta-chain transcript abundance. A strong correlation was found between TCR transcript counts in tumor regions and a T cell transcriptional module score from matched bulk RNA-seq. Nonsynonymous mutation counts, determined by whole-exome sequencing of tumor tissue, were related to TCR repertoire features. In the raw uncorrected reads, each unique combination of TCR and UMI appeared on average more than ten times. TCR alpha and beta repertoires were quantitatively compared across multiple tumor regions, matched nontumor lung and blood in non-small cell lung cancer. Both alpha and beta chains were TCR-sequenced in about 240 tumor regions, under 70 matched nontumor lung samples and around 50 PBMC samples obtained at surgery.

The sample's time point label, decoded: sample taken at primary tumor resection. The donors were 65 to 85 patients from the lung TRACERx cohort who had early-stage, untreated non-small cell lung cancer. TCR sequencing used whole RNA extracted from tumor and nontumor lung tissue, or from cryopreserved PBMC samples, without cell sorting. Only patients with enough RNA available from two or more tumor regions were chosen for TCR sequencing. Tumor and adjacent nontumor lung specimens were reviewed by a lung pathologist before selection. Paper-wide results and their limitations: Confirming at a functional level the hypothesis that regional TCRs recognize regional mutations was considered to require additional single-cell paired TCR alpha and beta sequencing. The number of expanded intratumoral alpha and beta TCRs correlated with the tumor nonsynonymous mutation count. The count of ubiquitous expanded TCRs correlated with the count of ubiquitous nonsynonymous mutations, and the count of regional expanded TCRs correlated with the count of regional nonsynonymous mutations. Estimated TCR-seq coverage of tumor T cells was only around 6.7% for alpha chains and about 13% for beta chains.

The starting material was lung tumor tissue, obtained at surgery. The chain is assembled from TRBV21-1 and TRBJ2-7; the table's TRBD2 call for D was not verified on the DNA. TRBV21-1 constitutes a pseudogene. This clonotype was obtained from a female donor with early-stage non-small cell lung cancer. CDR3 region: CARPPGRTSGTYEQYF. The nucleotide sequence reads as follows: TGTGCCAGACCCCCGGGGCGGACTAGCGGAACCTACGAGCAGTACTTC.